Detailed here is one T cell receptor beta chain. PCR amplification relied on 60 Vbeta primers (plus 13 Jbeta primers). The data were produced by immunoSEQ multiplex PCR, yet TCRdb's version contains in-frame clones alone and is incomplete. Of 45,000 to 65,000 clones listed, 82% are singletons. This entry is derived from a study of cytomegalovirus exposure and HLA in healthy donors. Overall study context: Researchers previously reported finding more than 100 million unique TCR beta sequences from about 179 million T cells.

This CDR3 spans 13 amino acids. V dropped 3 bases and J dropped 4 bases, with 10 bases sitting between them. Germline V CDR1 and CDR2: KGHSH, LQKENI. The clonotype was recovered from a man aged 25-40 years in good health and CMV-seronegative. Sequenced sample: PBMCs. The chain uses TRBV18 and TRBJ2-7, with D perhaps TRBD1 (6 bases). The CDR3 nucleotides are TGTGCCAGCTCACCCAGGGGTTGGTACGAGCAGTACTTC. Amino acid sequence: CASSPRGWYEQYF. The full variable domain, its missing parts supplied by reference TRBV18 and TRBJ2-7, is NAGVMQNPRHLVRRRGQEARLRCSPMKGHSHVYWYRQLPEEGLKFMVYLQKENIIDESGMPKERFSAEFPKEGPSILRIQQVVRGDSAAYFCASSPRGWYEQYFGPGTRLTVT.